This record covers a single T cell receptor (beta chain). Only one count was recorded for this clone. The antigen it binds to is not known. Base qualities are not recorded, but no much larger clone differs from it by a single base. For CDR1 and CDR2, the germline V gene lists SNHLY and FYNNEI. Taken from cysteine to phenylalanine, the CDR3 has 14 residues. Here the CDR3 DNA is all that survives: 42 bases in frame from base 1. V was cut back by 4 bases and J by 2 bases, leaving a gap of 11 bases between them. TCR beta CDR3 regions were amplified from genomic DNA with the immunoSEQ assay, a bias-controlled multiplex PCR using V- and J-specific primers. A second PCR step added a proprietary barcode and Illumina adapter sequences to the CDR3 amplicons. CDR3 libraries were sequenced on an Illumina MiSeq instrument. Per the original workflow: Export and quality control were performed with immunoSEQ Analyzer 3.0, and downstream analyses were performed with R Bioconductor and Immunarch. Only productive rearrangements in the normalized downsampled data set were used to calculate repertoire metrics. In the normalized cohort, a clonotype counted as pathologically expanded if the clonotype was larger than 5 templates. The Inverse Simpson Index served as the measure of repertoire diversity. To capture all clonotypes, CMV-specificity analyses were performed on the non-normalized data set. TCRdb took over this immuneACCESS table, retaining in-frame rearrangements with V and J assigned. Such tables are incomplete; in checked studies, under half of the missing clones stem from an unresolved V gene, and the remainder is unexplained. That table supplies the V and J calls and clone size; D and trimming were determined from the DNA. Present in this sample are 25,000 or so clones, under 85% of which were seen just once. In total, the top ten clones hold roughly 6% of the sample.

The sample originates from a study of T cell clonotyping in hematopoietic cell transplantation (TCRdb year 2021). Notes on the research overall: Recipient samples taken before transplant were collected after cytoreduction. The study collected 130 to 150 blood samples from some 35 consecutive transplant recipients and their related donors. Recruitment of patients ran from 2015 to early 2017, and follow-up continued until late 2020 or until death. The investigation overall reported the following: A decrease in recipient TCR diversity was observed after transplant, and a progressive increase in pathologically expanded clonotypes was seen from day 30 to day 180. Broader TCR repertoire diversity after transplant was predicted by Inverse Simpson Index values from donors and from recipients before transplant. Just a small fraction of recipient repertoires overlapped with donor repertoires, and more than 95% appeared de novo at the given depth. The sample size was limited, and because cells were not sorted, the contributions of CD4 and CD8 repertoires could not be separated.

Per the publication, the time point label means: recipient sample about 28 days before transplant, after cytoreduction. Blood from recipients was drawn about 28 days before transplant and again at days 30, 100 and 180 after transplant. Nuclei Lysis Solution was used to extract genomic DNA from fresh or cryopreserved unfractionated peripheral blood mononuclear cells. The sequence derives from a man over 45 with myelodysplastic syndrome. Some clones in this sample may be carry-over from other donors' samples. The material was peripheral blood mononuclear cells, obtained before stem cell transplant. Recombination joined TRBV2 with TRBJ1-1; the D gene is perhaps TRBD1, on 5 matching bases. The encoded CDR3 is CASSVIRTNTEAFF. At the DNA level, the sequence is TGTGCCAGCAGTGTGATTAGGACAAACACTGAAGCTTTCTTT.